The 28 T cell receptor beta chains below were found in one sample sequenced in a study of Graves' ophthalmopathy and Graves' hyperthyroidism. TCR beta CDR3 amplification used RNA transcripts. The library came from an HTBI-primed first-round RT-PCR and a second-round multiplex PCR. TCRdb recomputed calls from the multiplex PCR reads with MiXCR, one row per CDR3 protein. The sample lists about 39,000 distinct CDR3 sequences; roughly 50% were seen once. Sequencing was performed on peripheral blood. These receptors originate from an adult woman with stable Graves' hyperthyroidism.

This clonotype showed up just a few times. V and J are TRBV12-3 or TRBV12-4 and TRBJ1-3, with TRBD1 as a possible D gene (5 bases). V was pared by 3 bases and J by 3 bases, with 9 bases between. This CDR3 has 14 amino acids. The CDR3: CASSLRTSGNTIYF. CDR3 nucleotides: TGTGCCAGCAGTTTGCGGACAAGTGGAAACACCATATATTTT.

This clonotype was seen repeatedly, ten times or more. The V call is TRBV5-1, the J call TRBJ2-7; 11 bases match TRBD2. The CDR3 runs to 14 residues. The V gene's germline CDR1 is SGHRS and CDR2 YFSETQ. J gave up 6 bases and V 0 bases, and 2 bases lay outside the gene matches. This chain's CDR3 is CASSLGGLAVEQYF. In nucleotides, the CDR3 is TGCGCCAGCAGCTTGGGGGGACTAGCGGTCGAGCAGTACTTC.

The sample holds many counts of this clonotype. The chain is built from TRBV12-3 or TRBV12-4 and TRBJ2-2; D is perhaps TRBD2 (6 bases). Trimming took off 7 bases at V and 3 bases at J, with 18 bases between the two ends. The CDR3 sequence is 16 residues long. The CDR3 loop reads CASIFLGREDTGELFF. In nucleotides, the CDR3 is TGTGCCAGCATTTTCCTCGGGAGAGAAGACACCGGGGAGCTGTTTTTT.

CDR3 nucleotide sequence: TGTGCCAGCAGTCGGACTAGCGGGGCGGGCACCGGGGAGCTGTTTTTT. This encodes CASSRTSGAGTGELFF. The chain joins TRBV28 to TRBJ2-2; 12 bases match TRBD2. The CDR3 consists of 16 residues. The germline V gene encodes CDR1 MDHEN and CDR2 SYDVKM. V shed 5 bases and J 4 bases; nucleotides not matched to a gene: 5. Combining the CDR3 with reference TRBV28 and TRBJ2-2 gives the whole variable domain DVKVTQSSRYLVKRTGEKVFLECVQDMDHENMFWYRQDPGLGLRLIYFSYDVKMKEKGDIPEGYSVSREKKERFSLILESASTNQTSMYLCASSRTSGAGTGELFFGEGSRLTVL.

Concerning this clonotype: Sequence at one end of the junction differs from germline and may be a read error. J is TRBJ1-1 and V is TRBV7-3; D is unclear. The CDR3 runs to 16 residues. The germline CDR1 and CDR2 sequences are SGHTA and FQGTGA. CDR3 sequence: CASSVEAGGVNTGAFF. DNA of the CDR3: TGTGCCAGCAGCGTGGAAGCGGGAGGAGTTAACACTGGAGCTTTCTTT.

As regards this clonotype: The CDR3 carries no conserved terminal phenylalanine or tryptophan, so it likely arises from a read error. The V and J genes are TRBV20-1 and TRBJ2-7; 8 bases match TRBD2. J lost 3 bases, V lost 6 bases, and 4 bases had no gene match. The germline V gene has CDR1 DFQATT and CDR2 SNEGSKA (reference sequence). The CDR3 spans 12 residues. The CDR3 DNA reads TGCAGTGCCGCGAGCGGGGGCTACGAGCAGTACTCC. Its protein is CSAASGGYEQYS.

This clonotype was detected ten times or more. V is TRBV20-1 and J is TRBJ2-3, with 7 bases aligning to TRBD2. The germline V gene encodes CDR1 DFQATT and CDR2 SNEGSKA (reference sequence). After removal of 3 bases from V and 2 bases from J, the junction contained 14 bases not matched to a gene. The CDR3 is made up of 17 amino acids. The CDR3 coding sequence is TGCAGTGCTAGGTTTGGGCTAGCGGACGACTTCACAGATACGCAGTATTTT. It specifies CSARFGLADDFTDTQYF.

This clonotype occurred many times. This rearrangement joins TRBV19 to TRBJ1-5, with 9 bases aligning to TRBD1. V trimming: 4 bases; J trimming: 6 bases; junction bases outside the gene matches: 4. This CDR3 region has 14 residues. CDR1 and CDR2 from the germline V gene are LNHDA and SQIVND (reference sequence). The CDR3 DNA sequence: TGTGCCAGTAGTAGGACAGGGGCCCGTCAGCCCCAGCATTTT. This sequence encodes CASSRTGARQPQHF.

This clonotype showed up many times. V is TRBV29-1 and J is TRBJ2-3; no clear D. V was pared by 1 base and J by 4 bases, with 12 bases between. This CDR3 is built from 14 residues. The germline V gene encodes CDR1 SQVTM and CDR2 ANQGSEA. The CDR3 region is CSVEVAALADTQYF. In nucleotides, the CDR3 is TGCAGCGTTGAAGTGGCAGCGTTGGCAGATACGCAGTATTTT.

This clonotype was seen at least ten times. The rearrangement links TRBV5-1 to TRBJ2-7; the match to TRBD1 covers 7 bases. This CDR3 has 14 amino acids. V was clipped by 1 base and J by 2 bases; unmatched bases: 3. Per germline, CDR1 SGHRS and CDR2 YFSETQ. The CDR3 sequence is CASSLRGTAYEQYF. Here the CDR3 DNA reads TGCGCCAGCAGCTTGAGAGGGACAGCCTACGAGCAGTACTTC.

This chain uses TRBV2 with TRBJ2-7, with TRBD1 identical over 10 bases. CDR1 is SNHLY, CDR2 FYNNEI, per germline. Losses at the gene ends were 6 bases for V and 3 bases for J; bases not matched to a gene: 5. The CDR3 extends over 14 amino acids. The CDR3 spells CASRRRTGGYEQYF. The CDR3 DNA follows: TGTGCCAGCAGGAGGAGGACAGGGGGCTACGAGCAGTACTTC.

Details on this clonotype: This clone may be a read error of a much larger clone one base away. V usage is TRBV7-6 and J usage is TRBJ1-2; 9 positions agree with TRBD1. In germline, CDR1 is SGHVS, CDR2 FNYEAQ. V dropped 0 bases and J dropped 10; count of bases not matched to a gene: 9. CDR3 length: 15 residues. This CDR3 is CASSLATGGAADYTF. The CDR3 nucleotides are TGTGCCAGCAGCTTAGCCACAGGGGGCGCGGCAGACTACACCTTC.

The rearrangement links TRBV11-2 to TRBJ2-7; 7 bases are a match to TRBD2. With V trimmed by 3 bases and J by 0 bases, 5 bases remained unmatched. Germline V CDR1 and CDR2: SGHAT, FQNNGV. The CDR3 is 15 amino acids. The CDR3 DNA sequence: TGTGCCAGCAGCTTGGGGGGGACCAACTCCTACGAGCAGTACTTC. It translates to CASSLGGTNSYEQYF. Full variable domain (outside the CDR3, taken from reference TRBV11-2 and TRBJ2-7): EAGVAQSPRYKIIEKRQSVAFWCNPISGHATLYWYQQILGQGPKLLIQFQNNGVVDDSQLPKDRFSAERLKGVDSTLKIQPAKLEDSAVYLCASSLGGTNSYEQYFGPGTRLTVT.

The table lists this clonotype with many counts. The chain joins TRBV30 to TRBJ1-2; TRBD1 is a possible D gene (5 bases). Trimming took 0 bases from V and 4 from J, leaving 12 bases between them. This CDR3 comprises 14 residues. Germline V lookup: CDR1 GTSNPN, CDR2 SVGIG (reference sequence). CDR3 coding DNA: TGTGCCTGGAGTGTCGGGGCCTCCTCCTATGGCTACACCTTC. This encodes CAWSVGASSYGYTF. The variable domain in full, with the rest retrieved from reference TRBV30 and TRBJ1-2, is SQTIHQWPATLVQPVGSPLSLECTVEGTSNPNLYWYRQAAGRGLQLLFYSVGIGQISSEVPQNLSASRPQDRQFILSSKKLLLSDSGFYLCAWSVGASSYGYTFGSGTRLTVV.

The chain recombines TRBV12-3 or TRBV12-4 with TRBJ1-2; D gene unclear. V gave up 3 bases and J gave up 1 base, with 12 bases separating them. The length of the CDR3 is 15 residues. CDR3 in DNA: TGTGCCAGCAGTTTGCAGGCGGACCTTAACTATGGCTACACCTTC. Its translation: CASSLQADLNYGYTF.

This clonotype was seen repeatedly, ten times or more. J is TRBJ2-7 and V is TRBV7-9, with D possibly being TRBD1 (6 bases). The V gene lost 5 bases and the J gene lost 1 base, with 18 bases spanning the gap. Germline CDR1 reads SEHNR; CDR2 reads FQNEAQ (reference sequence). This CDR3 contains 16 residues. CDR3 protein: CASSAVGTLTSYEQYF. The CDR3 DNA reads TGTGCCAGCAGCGCCGTTGGGACACTAACTTCCTACGAGCAGTACTTC.

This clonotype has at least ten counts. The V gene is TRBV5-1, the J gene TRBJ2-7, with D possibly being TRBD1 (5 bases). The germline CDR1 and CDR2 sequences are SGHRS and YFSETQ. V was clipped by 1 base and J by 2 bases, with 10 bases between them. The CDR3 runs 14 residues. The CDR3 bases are TGCGCCAGCAGCTTGATTGAAGGGGCCTACGAGCAGTACTTC. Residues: CASSLIEGAYEQYF.

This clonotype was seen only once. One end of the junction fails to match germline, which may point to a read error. In nucleotides, the CDR3 is TGTGCCAACAGCTTAACTAGCGGGAACACCGGGGAGCTGTTCTTT. Translating gives CANSLTSGNTGELFF. The chain is built from TRBV11-2 and TRBJ2-2; 10 nucleotides align to TRBD2. CDR3 length: 15 residues. CDR1 is SGHAT and CDR2 is FQNNGV in the germline V gene.

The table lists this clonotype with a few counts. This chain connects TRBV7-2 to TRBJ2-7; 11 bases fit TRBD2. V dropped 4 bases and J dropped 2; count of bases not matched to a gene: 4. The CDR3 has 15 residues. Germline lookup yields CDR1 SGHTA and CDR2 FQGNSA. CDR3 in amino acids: CASSYGLAGTYEQYF. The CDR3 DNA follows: TGTGCCAGCAGCTACGGACTAGCGGGCACCTACGAGCAGTACTTC. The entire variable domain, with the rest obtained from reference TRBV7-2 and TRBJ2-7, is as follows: GAGVSQSPSNKVTEKGKDVELRCDPISGHTALYWYRQSLGQGLEFLIYFQGNSAPDKSGLPSDRFSAERTGGSVSTLTIQRTQQEDSAVYLCASSYGLAGTYEQYFGPGTRLTVT.

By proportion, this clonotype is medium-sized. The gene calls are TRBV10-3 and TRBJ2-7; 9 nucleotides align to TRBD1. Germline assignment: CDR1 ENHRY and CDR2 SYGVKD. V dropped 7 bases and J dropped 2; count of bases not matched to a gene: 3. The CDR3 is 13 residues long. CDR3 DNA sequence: TGTGCCATCAACCGGGACAGGGCCTACGAGCAGTACTTC. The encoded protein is CAINRDRAYEQYF.

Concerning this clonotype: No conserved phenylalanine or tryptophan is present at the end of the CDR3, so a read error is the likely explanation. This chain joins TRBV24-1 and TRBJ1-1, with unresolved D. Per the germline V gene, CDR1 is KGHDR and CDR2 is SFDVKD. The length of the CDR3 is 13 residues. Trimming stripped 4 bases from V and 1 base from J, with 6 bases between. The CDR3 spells CATSERRNTEAFP. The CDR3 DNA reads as TGTGCCACCAGTGAAAGACGGAACACTGAAGCTTTCCCT.

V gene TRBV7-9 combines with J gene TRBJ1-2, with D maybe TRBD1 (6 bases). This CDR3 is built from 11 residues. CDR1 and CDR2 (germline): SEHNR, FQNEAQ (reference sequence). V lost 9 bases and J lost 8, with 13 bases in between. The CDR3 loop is CARIQGQGYTF. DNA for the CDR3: TGTGCCAGGATACAGGGTCAAGGCTACACCTTC.

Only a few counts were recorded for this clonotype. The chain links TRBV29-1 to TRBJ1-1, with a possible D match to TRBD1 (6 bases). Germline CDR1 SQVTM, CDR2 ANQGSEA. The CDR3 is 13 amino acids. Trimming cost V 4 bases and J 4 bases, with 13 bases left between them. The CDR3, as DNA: TGCAGCGTTGCGGGGGGCAGGAGCACTGAAGCTTTCTTT. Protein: CSVAGGRSTEAFF.

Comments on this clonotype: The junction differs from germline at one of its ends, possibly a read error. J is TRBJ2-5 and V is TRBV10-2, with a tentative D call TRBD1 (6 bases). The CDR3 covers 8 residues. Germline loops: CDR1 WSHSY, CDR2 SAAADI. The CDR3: CASLRGYF. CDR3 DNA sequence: TGCGCCAGCCTGAGGGGGTATTTC.

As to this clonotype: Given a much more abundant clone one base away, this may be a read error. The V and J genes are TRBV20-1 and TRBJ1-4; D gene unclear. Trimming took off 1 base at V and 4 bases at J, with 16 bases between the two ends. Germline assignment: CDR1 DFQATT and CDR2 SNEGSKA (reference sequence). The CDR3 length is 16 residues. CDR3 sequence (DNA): TGCAGTGCTAGAGCGTTTGAGACGAGCAATAATGAAAAACTGTTTTTT. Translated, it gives CSARAFETSNNEKLFF.

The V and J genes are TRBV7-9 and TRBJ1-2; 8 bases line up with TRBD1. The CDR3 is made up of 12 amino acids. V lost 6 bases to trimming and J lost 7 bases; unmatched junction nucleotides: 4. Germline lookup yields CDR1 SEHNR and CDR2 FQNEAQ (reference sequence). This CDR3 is CASRWTGFGYTF. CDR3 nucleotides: TGTGCCAGCAGGTGGACAGGGTTTGGCTACACCTTC.

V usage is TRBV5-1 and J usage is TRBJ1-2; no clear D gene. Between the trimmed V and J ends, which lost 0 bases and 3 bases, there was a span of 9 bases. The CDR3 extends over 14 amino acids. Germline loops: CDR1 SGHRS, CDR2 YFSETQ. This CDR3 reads CASSLGHGDYGYTF. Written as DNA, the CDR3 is TGCGCCAGCAGCTTGGGACACGGCGACTATGGCTACACCTTC.

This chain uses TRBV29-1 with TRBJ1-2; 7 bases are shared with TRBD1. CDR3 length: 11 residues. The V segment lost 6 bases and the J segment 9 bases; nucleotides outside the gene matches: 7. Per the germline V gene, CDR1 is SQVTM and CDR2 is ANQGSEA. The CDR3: CSVLTGQSYTF. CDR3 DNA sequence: TGCAGCGTCCTGACAGGGCAGAGCTACACCTTC.